The 11 T cell receptor beta chains below come from one sample, sequenced in a study of blood T cell repertoires in COVID-19. Assay: immunoSEQ multiplex PCR; the TCRdb copy retains only in-frame clones and omits some. The sample yields fewer than 250,000 clones, 70% to 85% seen once. What was sequenced was peripheral blood. The receptors derive from a woman in her fifties or sixties with acute or convalescent COVID-19.

V gene TRBV9 combines with J gene TRBJ1-1; D gene uncertain. CDR1 and CDR2 from the germline V gene are SGDLS and YYNGEE. V was cut by 3 bases and J by 3 bases, with 6 bases left in between. This CDR3 region has 12 residues. Written as DNA, the CDR3 is TGTGCCAGCAGCGGGGAGTACACTGAAGCTTTCTTT. Its protein product is CASSGEYTEAFF.

This sequence joins TRBV6-5 and TRBJ2-3; 8 positions agree with TRBD1. The CDR3 sequence is 15 residues long. CDR1 and CDR2 from the germline V gene are MNHEY and SVGAGI. V was pared by 8 bases and J by 2 bases, with 9 bases of the junction left unmatched. The CDR3 DNA is TGTGCCAGCGACGATCGACAGGGGATCACAGATACGCAGTATTTT. Protein: CASDDRQGITDTQYF.

To note about this clone: Different DNA sequences within this sample yield the same CDR3. V and J are TRBV18 and TRBJ1-2, with D unclear. The CDR3 has 14 residues. The germline V and J ends were trimmed by 0 bases and 2 bases, with 7 bases remaining between them. Germline V CDR1 and CDR2: KGHSH, LQKENI. The CDR3 bases are TGTGCCAGCTCACCACCGGCGGGGAACTATGGCTACACCTTC. Amino acids: CASSPPAGNYGYTF.

V gene TRBV28 combines with J gene TRBJ1-1, with D perhaps matching TRBD1 (6 bases). The germline gives CDR1 MDHEN, CDR2 SYDVKM. The CDR3 extends over 14 amino acids. The V and J ends lost 4 bases and 3 bases respectively, with 12 bases between them. CDR3 nucleotides: TGTGCCAGCAGTTCTAACAGGGTCCACACTGAAGCTTTCTTT. Its protein is CASSSNRVHTEAFF.

This clone has a handful of counts. The V call is TRBV18, the J call TRBJ1-2; D perhaps matches TRBD1 (5 bases). Trimming shortened V by 0 bases and J by 5 bases, and 10 bases separated the two germline ends. CDR3 length: 14 amino acids. From germline, CDR1 is KGHSH and CDR2 LQKENI. The CDR3 DNA is TGTGCCAGCTCACCACCGACAGAAAATTATGGCTACACCTTC. It encodes CASSPPTENYGYTF.

This clone was seen only a few times. The chain links TRBV19 to TRBJ2-2; D call uncertain. Trimming took 6 bases from V and 5 from J, leaving 13 bases between them. Germline CDR1 LNHDA, CDR2 SQIVND (reference sequence). The CDR3 spans 14 residues. The CDR3 reads CASRGRSYTGELFF. Written as DNA, the CDR3 is TGTGCCAGTAGGGGCAGAAGTTATACCGGGGAGCTGTTTTTT.

The sample holds a few counts of this clone. The chain links TRBV9 to TRBJ2-7; D gene uncertain. Germline V CDR1 and CDR2: SGDLS, YYNGEE. The ends were cut back, 3 bases at V and 0 bases at J, with 4 bases in the middle. CDR3 length equals 12 residues. The CDR3 DNA sequence: TGTGCCAGCAGCGCTAGCTCCTACGAGCAGTACTTC. It translates to CASSASSYEQYF.

The rearrangement uses TRBV4-2 and TRBJ2-1, with 7 nucleotides matching TRBD2. Germline-derived CDR1 and CDR2 are LGHNA and YNFKEQ. The CDR3 is 17 amino acids. V lost 1 base, J lost 0 bases, and 6 bases stayed unmatched. CDR3 region: CASSQGGRESSYNEQFF. CDR3 in DNA: TGTGCCAGCAGCCAAGGGGGGAGGGAGAGCTCCTACAATGAGCAGTTCTTC.

The V and J genes are TRBV4-2 and TRBJ1-5, with 9 positions matching TRBD1. V shed 0 bases, J shed 4 bases, and the junction held 10 bases outside the gene matches. The CDR3 runs to 18 residues. CDR1 and CDR2 from the germline V gene are LGHNA and YNFKEQ. CDR3 sequence reads: CASSQDIQGAVSNQPQHF. CDR3 in DNA: TGTGCCAGCAGCCAAGATATACAGGGGGCGGTTTCTAATCAGCCCCAGCATTTT.

This clone appeared once. CDR3 DNA: TGTGCCAGCAGCCCCTACGATGCGGGAGGCCACCAGCCCTACAATGAGCAGTTCTTC. Its translation: CASSPYDAGGHQPYNEQFF. The V gene is TRBV11-2, the J gene TRBJ2-1; 8 bases are a match to TRBD2. The CDR3 sequence is 19 residues long. Germline values: CDR1 SGHAT, CDR2 FQNNGV. The ends lost 5 bases at V and 2 bases at J; junction bases unmatched: 17.

The chain carries TRBV7-2 and TRBJ2-3, with D unresolved. Trimming removed 4 bases from V and 2 bases from J, with 16 bases in between. CDR3 size: 16 residues. The germline gives CDR1 SGHTA, CDR2 FQGNSA. The CDR3 protein is CASSSPVLPSTDTQYF. CDR3 nucleotide sequence: TGTGCCAGCAGCTCCCCGGTACTTCCCTCCACAGATACGCAGTATTTT. Full variable domain (remainder filled in from reference TRBV7-2 and TRBJ2-3): GAGVSQSPSNKVTEKGKDVELRCDPISGHTALYWYRQSLGQGLEFLIYFQGNSAPDKSGLPSDRFSAERTGGSVSTLTIQRTQQEDSAVYLCASSSPVLPSTDTQYFGPGTRLTVL.